The 8 T cell receptor beta chains given below trace back to one sample, sequenced in a study of CD8+CD57+ T cells in acquired aplastic anemia. CDR3 and TCR beta VDJ profiling relied on a genomic DNA template. From the reads, TCRdb called clonotypes with MiXCR, one entry per CDR3 protein. The sample gives about 290,000 distinct CDR3 sequences, approximately 57% of which show up once; around 1.3% is in the top ten. Sequencing involved patients with CD8+CD57+ cell expansion previously shown by flow cytometry. Sequenced: sorted CD4+, CD8+, or CD8+CD57+ T cells (not recorded which) from PBMCs. The receptors originated from a human donor with aplastic anemia.

CDR3 in amino acids: CASSPGTGHNSPLHF. CDR3 nucleotide sequence: TGTGCCAGTAGTCCCGGGACAGGGCATAATTCACCCCTCCACTTT. V gene TRBV19 combines with J gene TRBJ1-6; 9 bases line up with TRBD1. The CDR3 extends over 15 amino acids. The V gene's germline CDR1 is LNHDA and CDR2 SQIVND (reference sequence). After removal of 5 bases from V and 5 bases from J, the junction contained 4 bases not matched to a gene.

CDR3 nucleotides: TGTGCCAGCAGCTTAGCTGACCCACCGGTGGCCAGTCGGCAGTACTTC. Residues: CASSLADPPVASRQYF. This sequence joins TRBV7-9 and TRBJ2-7; D is unclear. Trimming shortened V by 0 bases and J by 9 bases, and 21 bases separated the two germline ends. This CDR3 spans 16 amino acids. Per the germline V gene, CDR1 is SEHNR and CDR2 is FQNEAQ (reference sequence).

V is TRBV24-1 and J is TRBJ1-5; D is ambiguous. With 4 bases removed from V and 5 bases from J, the gap between germline ends came to 8 bases. Germline V gives CDR1 KGHDR, CDR2 SFDVKD. The CDR3 totals 13 residues. DNA of the CDR3: TGTGCCACCAGTGACTCTTACTATCAGCCCCAGCATTTT. It specifies CATSDSYYQPQHF.

V and J are TRBV5-1 and TRBJ2-5, with D perhaps assigned TRBD1 or TRBD2 (5 bases each). The length of the CDR3 is 16 residues. In germline, CDR1 is SGHRS, CDR2 YFSETQ. Deletions cut 5 bases from V and 0 bases from J, with 17 bases between. In DNA form, the CDR3 reads TGCGCCAGCAGTCTAGGGACGGAACTGGACCAAGAGACCCAGTACTTC. It yields the protein CASSLGTELDQETQYF.

About this clonotype itself: Lacking the conserved final phenylalanine or tryptophan, this CDR3 likely reflects a read error. Because the CDR3's place on the DNA is in doubt, the DNA is left out and the CDR3 is given as listed by TCRdb. The chain employs TRBV2 and TRBJ2-5; the DNA was not used to check the table's D call, TRBD2. The CDR3 spans 9 amino acids, including both terminal residues. Germline loops: CDR1 SNHLY, CDR2 FYNNEI. This CDR3 reads CASSEWASE.

The chain links TRBV20-1 to TRBJ2-3; D perhaps matches TRBD1 (7 bases). Trimming removed 8 bases at V and 6 bases at J, with 18 bases between. This CDR3 comprises 13 residues. Germline CDR1 and CDR2: DFQATT and SNEGSKA (reference sequence). In DNA form, the CDR3 reads TGCAGTTCTGGCGGGACAGCCCAGGATACGCAGTATTTT. Its translation is CSSGGTAQDTQYF.

The chain joins TRBV29-1 to TRBJ2-7; 8 bases are a match to TRBD2. This CDR3 has 13 amino acids. J was trimmed by 0 bases and V by 7 bases; bases with no gene match: 5. From germline, CDR1 is SQVTM and CDR2 ANQGSEA. The CDR3: CSASGLSSYEQYF. The DNA for the CDR3 is TGCAGCGCTAGCGGGCTAAGCTCCTACGAGCAGTACTTC.

Comment on this clonotype: The germline gene is not matched at one end of the junction; a read error may be the cause. The chain employs TRBV4-1 and TRBJ2-5, with D tentatively TRBD1 (6 bases). The germline gives CDR1 MGHRA, CDR2 YSYEKL. The CDR3 sequence is 15 residues long. Here the CDR3 reads CASSQVTGRGETQYF. In DNA form, the CDR3 reads TGTGCCAGCAGCCAAGTAACGGGCAGGGGTGAGACCCAGTACTTC.